This T cell receptor (beta chain) was documented in a study of blood T cells in healthy people across ages. This clonotype was seen only once. What it recognizes is unknown. Points from the study as a whole: PBMCs were not sorted, which prevented a conclusive comparison of naive versus antigen-experienced cells.

Through a sample-barcoded 5' primer and a J-beta primer mix, a second PCR was run for 7 to 11 cycles. Each cDNA molecule was tagged by a template-switch adaptor that had 12 random nucleotides. TCRdb re-called the 5' RACE reads with MiXCR, one entry per CDR3 protein. The table shows 760,000 or so distinct CDR3 sequences, with roughly 25% occurring only once. The CDR3 has 14 residues. Germline V gene data show CDR1 as SEHNR and CDR2 as FQNEAQ (reference sequence). Between the trimmed V and J ends, which lost 0 bases and 6 bases, there was a span of 12 bases. The data were also submitted as part of a second study, on T cells of mothers and their children. That publication notes: The TCR beta CDR3 read count exceeded 10 million for each mother and was a few million for each child.

The chain has TRBV7-9 and TRBJ2-7, with D perhaps matching TRBD1 (6 bases). The sample taken for sequencing was blood. The clonotype was recovered from a boy aged 5 to 17 in good health. CDR3 in DNA: TGTGCCAGCAGCTTAGCCCAGCTCAGGGGCGAGCAGTACTTC. This gives the protein CASSLAQLRGEQYF.